This TCR beta chain is from a study of cytomegalovirus exposure and HLA in healthy donors. Study as a whole: Caucasian-associated ancestry cluster membership applied to approximately 84% of several hundred genotyped donors.

Amplification used 60 Vbeta primers and 13 Jbeta primers. Per the original data handling: An analysis that came later counted 73 million or so unique TCR beta chains, around 10 million shared. Some clones are missing from TCRdb's copy, which holds only in-frame ones; the method was immunoSEQ multiplex PCR. Clonal size and the V and J genes are those of that table, whereas D and trimming came from the DNA. The table has roughly 76,000 clones, 86% seen once. A word on this clone: Antigen specificity is unknown. Distinct nucleotide sequences in the sample also encode this CDR3.

V was clipped by 4 bases and J by 1 base, with 7 bases between them. The CDR3 spans 14 residues. Germline CDR1 is ENHRY and CDR2 is SYGVKD. Findings of the study overall: Accurate prediction of most subjects' HLA-A and HLA-B alleles from TCR beta sequences was reported. By HLA locus, TCR association rates varied in a later analysis, with DRB1 showing the most and HLA-C the fewest.

This chain uses TRBV10-3 with TRBJ2-2; D not certain. This receptor was taken from a woman younger than 45 in good health and CMV-seronegative. Sequencing was performed on PBMCs. The CDR3 reads CAISVTLNTGELFF. DNA of the CDR3: TGTGCCATCAGTGTGACTCTGAACACCGGGGAGCTGTTTTTT.